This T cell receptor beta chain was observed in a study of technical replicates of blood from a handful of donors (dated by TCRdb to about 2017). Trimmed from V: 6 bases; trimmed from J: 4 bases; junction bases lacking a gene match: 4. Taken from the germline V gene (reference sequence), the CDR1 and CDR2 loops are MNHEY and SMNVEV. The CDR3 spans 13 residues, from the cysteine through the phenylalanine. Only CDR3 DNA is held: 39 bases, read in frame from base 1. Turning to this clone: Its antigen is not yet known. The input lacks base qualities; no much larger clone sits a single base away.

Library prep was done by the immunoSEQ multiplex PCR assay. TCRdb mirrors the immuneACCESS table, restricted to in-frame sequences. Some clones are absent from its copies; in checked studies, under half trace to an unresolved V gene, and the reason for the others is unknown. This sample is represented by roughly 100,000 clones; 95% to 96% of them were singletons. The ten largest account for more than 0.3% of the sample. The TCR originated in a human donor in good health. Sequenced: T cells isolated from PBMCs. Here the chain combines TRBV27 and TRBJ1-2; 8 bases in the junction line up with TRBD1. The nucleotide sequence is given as TGTGCCAGCAGCCGGACAGGGACCTATGGCTACACCTTC. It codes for CASSRTGTYGYTF.